This T cell receptor beta chain was profiled in a study of regulatory T cells in long-lasting Graves disease. The germline V gene has CDR1 MDHEN and CDR2 SYDVKM. Trimming cost V 1 base and J 10 bases, with 11 bases left between them. This CDR3 comprises 14 residues. CDR3-region Arm-PCR and iRepertoire HTBI primers produced the TCR beta libraries. TCRdb re-called the multiplex PCR reads with MiXCR, one entry per CDR3 protein. The sample carries more than 650,000 distinct CDR3 sequences, about 32% recorded once. This clonotype was seen at least ten times. Its antigen is unknown. Time point denoted: persistent/refractory GD, antithyroid drugs over 5 years with positive TRAb. PBMC-extracted RNA yielded the TCR library. Findings and limits, study-wide: Persistent Graves' patients showed reduced TCR diversity versus newly diagnosed patients.

This receptor was taken from a female donor with Graves disease. The chain employs TRBV28 and TRBJ1-6; tentative D call: TRBD1 (6 bases). The sequencing used peripheral blood mononuclear cells (PBMCs), collected when the disease was refractory, from a patient treated with antithyroid drugs. In DNA form, the CDR3 reads TGTGCCAGCAGTTTATCCGGACAGTTATCACCCCTCCACTTT. The encoded protein is CASSLSGQLSPLHF.